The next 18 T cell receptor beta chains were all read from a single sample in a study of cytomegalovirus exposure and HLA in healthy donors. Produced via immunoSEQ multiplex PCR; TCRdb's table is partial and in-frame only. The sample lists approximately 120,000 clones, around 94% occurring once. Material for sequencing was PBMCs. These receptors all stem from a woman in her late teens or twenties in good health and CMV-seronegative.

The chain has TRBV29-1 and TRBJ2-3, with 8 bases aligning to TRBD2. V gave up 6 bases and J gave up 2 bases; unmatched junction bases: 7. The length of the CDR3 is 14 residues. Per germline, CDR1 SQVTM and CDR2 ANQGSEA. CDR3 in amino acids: CSVRTSWYTDTQYF. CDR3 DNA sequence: TGCAGCGTGCGGACTAGCTGGTACACAGATACGCAGTATTTT.

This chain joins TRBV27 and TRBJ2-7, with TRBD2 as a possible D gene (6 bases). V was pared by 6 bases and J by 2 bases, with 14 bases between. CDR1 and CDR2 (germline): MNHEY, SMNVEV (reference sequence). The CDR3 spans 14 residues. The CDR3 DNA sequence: TGTGCCAGCAGCCCCTCCGGGGGAACCTACGAGCAGTACTTC. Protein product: CASSPSGGTYEQYF.

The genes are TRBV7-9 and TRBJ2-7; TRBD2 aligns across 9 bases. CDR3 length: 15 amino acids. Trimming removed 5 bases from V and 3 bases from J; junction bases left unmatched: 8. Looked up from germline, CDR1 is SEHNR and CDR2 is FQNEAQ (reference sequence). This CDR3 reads CASSPKAGGFYEQYF. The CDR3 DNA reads TGTGCCAGCAGCCCTAAAGCGGGGGGTTTCTACGAGCAGTACTTC.

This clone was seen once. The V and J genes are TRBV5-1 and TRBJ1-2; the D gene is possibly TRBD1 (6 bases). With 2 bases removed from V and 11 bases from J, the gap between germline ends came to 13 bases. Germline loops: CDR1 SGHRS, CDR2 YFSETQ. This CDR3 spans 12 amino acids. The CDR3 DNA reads TGCGCCAGCAGCTTCTTGGACAGATTTTACACCTTC. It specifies CASSFLDRFYTF.

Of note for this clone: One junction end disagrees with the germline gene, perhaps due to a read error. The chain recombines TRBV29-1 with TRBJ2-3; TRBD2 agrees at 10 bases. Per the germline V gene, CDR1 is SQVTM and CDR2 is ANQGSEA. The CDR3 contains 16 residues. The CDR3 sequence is CSAELVAGGRTDTQYF. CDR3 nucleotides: TGCAGCGCTGAACTCGTAGCGGGGGGTCGAACAGATACGCAGTATTTT.

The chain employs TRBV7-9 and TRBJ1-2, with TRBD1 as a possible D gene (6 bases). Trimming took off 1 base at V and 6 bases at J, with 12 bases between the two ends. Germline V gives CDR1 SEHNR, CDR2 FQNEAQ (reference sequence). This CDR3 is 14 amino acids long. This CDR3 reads CASSLGWAGDGYTF. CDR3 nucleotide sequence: TGTGCCAGCAGCTTAGGGTGGGCAGGGGATGGCTACACCTTC.

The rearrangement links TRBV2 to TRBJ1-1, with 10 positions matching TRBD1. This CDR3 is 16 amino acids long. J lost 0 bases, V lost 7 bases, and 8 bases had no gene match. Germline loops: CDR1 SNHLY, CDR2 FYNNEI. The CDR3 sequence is CASKGRDRGMNTEAFF. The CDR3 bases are TGTGCCAGCAAGGGTCGGGACAGGGGAATGAACACTGAAGCTTTCTTT.

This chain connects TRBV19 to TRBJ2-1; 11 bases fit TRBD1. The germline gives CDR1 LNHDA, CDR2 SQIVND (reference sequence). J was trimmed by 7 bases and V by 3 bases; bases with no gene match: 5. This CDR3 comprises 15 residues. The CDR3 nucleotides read TGTGCCAGTAGTATCGGGACAGGGGGTCTGAATGAGCAGTTCTTC. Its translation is CASSIGTGGLNEQFF. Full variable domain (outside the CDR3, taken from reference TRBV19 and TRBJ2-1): DGGITQSPKYLFRKEGQNVTLSCEQNLNHDAMYWYRQDPGQGLRLIYYSQIVNDFQKGDIAEGYSVSREKKESFPLTVTSAQKNPTAFYLCASSIGTGGLNEQFFGPGTRLTVL.

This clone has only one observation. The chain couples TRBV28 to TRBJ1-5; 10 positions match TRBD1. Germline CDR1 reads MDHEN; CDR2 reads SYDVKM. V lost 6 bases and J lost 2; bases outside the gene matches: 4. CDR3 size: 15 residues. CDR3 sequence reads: CASSRQGAGNQPQHF. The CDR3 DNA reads TGTGCCAGCAGCAGACAGGGGGCCGGCAATCAGCCCCAGCATTTT.

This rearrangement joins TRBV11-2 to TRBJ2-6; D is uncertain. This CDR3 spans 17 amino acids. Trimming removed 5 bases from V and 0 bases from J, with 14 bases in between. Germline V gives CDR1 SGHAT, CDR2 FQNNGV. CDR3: CASSKDLTASGANVLTF. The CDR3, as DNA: TGTGCCAGCAGCAAAGACCTAACAGCCTCTGGGGCCAACGTCCTGACTTTC.

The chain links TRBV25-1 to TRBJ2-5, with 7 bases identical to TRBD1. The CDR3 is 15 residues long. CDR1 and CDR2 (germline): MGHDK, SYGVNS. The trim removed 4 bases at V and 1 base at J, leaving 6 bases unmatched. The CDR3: CASSAPGTAQETQYF. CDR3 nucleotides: TGTGCCAGCAGTGCCCCCGGGACAGCCCAAGAGACCCAGTACTTC.

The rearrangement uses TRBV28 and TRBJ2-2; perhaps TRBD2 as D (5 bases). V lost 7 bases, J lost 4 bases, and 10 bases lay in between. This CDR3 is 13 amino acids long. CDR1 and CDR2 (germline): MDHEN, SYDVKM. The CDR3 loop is CASIEGSTGELFF. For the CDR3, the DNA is TGTGCCAGCATCGAAGGGAGCACCGGGGAGCTGTTTTTT.

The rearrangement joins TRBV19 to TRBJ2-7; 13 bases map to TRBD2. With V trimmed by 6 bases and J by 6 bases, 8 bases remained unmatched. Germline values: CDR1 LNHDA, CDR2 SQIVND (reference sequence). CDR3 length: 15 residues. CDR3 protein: CASSQTSGRYREQYF. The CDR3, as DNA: TGTGCCAGTAGCCAGACTAGCGGGAGGTATCGCGAGCAGTACTTC.

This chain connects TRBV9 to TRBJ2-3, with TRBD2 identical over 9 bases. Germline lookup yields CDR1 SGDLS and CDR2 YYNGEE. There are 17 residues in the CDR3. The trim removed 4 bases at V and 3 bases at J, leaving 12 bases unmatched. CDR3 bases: TGTGCCAGCAGCTTACAGGGAGCGGGAGGTAGGACAGATACGCAGTATTTT. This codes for CASSLQGAGGRTDTQYF.

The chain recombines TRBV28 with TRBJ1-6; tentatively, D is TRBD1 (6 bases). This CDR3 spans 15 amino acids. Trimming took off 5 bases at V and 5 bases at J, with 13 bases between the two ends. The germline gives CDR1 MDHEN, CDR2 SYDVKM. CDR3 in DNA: TGTGCCAGCAGTATAAATGGACAGCATAATTCACCCCTCCACTTT. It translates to CASSINGQHNSPLHF.

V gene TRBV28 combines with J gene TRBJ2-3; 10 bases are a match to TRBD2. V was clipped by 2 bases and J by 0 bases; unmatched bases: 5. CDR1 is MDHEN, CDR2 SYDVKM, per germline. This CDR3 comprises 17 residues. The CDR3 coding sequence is TGTGCCAGCAGTTTAGTGGCTAGCGGGGGTAGCACAGATACGCAGTATTTT. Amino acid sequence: CASSLVASGGSTDTQYF. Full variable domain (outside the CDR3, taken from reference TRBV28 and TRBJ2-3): DVKVTQSSRYLVKRTGEKVFLECVQDMDHENMFWYRQDPGLGLRLIYFSYDVKMKEKGDIPEGYSVSREKKERFSLILESASTNQTSMYLCASSLVASGGSTDTQYFGPGTRLTVL.

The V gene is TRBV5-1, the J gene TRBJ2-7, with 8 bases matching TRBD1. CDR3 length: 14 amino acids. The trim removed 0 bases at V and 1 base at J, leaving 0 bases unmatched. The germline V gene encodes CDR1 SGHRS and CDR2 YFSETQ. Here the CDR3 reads CASSLGDRSYEQYF. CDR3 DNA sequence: TGCGCCAGCAGCTTGGGGGACAGGTCCTACGAGCAGTACTTC.

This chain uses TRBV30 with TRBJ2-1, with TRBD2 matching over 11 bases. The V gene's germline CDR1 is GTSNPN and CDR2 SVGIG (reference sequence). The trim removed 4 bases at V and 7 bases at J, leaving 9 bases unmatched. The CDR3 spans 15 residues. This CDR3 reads CAWNTGTSGMNEQFF. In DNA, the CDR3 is TGTGCCTGGAACACCGGGACTAGCGGTATGAATGAGCAGTTCTTC.